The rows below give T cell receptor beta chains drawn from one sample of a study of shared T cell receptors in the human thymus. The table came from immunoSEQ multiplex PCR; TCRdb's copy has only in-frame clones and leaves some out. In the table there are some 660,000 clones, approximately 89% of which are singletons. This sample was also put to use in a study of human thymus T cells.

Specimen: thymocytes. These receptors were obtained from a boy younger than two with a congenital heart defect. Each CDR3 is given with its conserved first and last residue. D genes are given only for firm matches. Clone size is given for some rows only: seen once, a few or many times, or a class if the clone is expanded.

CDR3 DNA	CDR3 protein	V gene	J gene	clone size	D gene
TGTGCCAGTAGATTTAGCGGGGGGTCCTACAATGAGCAGTTCTTC	CASRFSGGSYNEQFF	TRBV19	TRBJ2-1	NA	TRBD2
TGTGCCAGCAGCTTAGGAGTGAGACCAGGCACTGAAGCTTTCTTT	CASSLGVRPGTEAFF	TRBV11-2	TRBJ1-1	NA	NA
TGTGCCAGTAAGTTAAGCTTAGAGACAGGGATCAATCAGCCCCAGCATTTT	CASKLSLETGINQPQHF	TRBV19	TRBJ1-5	NA	TRBD1
TGTGCCTGGAGACCAGGGGTCCCCCCCCCTGAAGCTTTCTTT	CAWRPGVPPPEAFF	TRBV30	TRBJ1-1	NA	NA
TGTGCCAGCAGTTTTCTCAGAGGCTCCTACAATGAGCAGTTCTTC	CASSFLRGSYNEQFF	TRBV28	TRBJ2-1	NA	NA
TGCGCCAGCAGGCCGGGGACTAGCGGGTTCCACGAGCAGTACTTC	CASRPGTSGFHEQYF	TRBV10-2	TRBJ2-7	once	TRBD2
TGCGCCAGCAGCCAAGCACTGGCGGGGAATGAGCAGTTCTTC	CASSQALAGNEQFF	TRBV4-3	TRBJ2-1	NA	NA
TGTGCCGGCAGAAAGGACAGGCTTAGCAATCAGCCCCAGCATTTT	CAGRKDRLSNQPQHF	TRBV6-5	TRBJ1-5	NA	TRBD1
TGCAGCGTCGATTTTCCACTAGCGGGAGGTGGGAGGAGGTACAATGAGCAGTTCTTC	CSVDFPLAGGGRRYNEQFF	TRBV29-1	TRBJ2-1	once	TRBD2
TGTGCCAGCAGCTTTCTCTTAGCGGGAGGATTAGACGATACGCAGTATTTT	CASSFLLAGGLDDTQYF	TRBV5-4	TRBJ2-3	NA	TRBD2
TGTGCCACCAGCTTAAGGGGGAGATCTTTCTCTGGAAACACCATATATTTT	CATSLRGRSFSGNTIYF	TRBV15	TRBJ1-3	NA	NA
TGTGCCAGCAGCTTCACCGGGACAGAGGGCGACGAGCAGTACTTC	CASSFTGTEGDEQYF	TRBV9	TRBJ2-7	NA	TRBD1
TGTGCCAGCAGCGTAGAGGCAGGGAACACTGAAGCTTTCTTT	CASSVEAGNTEAFF	TRBV9	TRBJ1-1	few	NA
TGTGCCAGCAGCCAAGTAGGACTAGCAGGCACAGATACGCAGTATTTT	CASSQVGLAGTDTQYF	TRBV4-2	TRBJ2-3	NA	TRBD2
TGTGCCAGCAGCTTAGCTGACAGTTCAGAGACCCAGTACTTC	CASSLADSSETQYF	TRBV7-6	TRBJ2-5	NA	NA
TGCGCCAGCAGCGAACAGGGGGTACTCTACGAGCAGTACTTC	CASSEQGVLYEQYF	TRBV5-1	TRBJ2-7	NA	TRBD1
TGTGCCAGCAGCCAAGATGGAGGGACTAGAGAGACCCAGTACTTC	CASSQDGGTRETQYF	TRBV14	TRBJ2-5	NA	TRBD2
TGTGCCAGCAGCTTGGGGGGGGAGGGGCCCTTTAGGTACGAGCAGTACTTC	CASSLGGEGPFRYEQYF	TRBV5-6	TRBJ2-7	NA	TRBD2
TGTGCCAGCAGCCGAGGGACAGGGGGTGGTTTGTCAAACACCGGGGAGCTGTTTTTT	CASSRGTGGGLSNTGELFF	TRBV11-2	TRBJ2-2	NA	TRBD1
TGTGCCAGCTCACCTGTCAGTGGCGAGACCCAGTACTTC	CASSPVSGETQYF	TRBV18	TRBJ2-5	NA	NA
TGTGCCAGCAGATTACCCGGCCGGGACAGAAATGAAGCTTTCTTT	CASRLPGRDRNEAFF	TRBV28	TRBJ1-1	NA	TRBD1
TGTGCTAGTGGTTCAGGGCTAGCGGTCCCAGGGCTGACCCAGTACTTC	CASGSGLAVPGLTQYF	TRBV12-5	TRBJ2-5	once	TRBD2
TGCGCCAGCAGCCAAGAGCCAGCGGGAGGTTGGGAGCAGTACTTC	CASSQEPAGGWEQYF	TRBV4-3	TRBJ2-7	once	TRBD2
TGTGCCAGCAGTTTTCTTGCTCGGAGGAGGCATTCTGGAAACACCATATATTTT	CASSFLARRRHSGNTIYF	TRBV28	TRBJ1-3	NA	NA
TGTGCCAGCAGTCCACGATCTCAGACAGGGGGGGATTATGGCTACACCTTC	CASSPRSQTGGDYGYTF	TRBV7-2	TRBJ1-2	NA	TRBD1
TGTGCCAGCAGCTTAGATGAGGCGGGTCCTACCTACGAGCAGTACTTC	CASSLDEAGPTYEQYF	TRBV11-2	TRBJ2-7	NA	NA
TGTGCCAGTACTCAAGGGGGAATCGGCAATCAGCCCCAGCATTTT	CASTQGGIGNQPQHF	TRBV19	TRBJ1-5	NA	NA
TGCGCCAGCAGCCAAGATCTCGACAGGGGTAGGTACGAGCAGTACTTC	CASSQDLDRGRYEQYF	TRBV4-3	TRBJ2-7	NA	TRBD1
TGTGCCTGGAGTGTAGGAAACAGAGGGCCCTCCTACGAGCAGTACTTC	CAWSVGNRGPSYEQYF	TRBV30	TRBJ2-7	NA	NA
TGTGCTAGTGGTTTGGTACGGGAGACTGGGAACACTGAAGCTTTCTTT	CASGLVRETGNTEAFF	TRBV12-5	TRBJ1-1	NA	NA
TGTGCCAGCAGCAAGGACAGGGACAACGAGCAGTACTTC	CASSKDRDNEQYF	TRBV13	TRBJ2-7	NA	TRBD1
TGTGCCAGCAGCTTAGGGGCCCAGGGGTTGGGAGAGACCCAGTACTTC	CASSLGAQGLGETQYF	TRBV7-6	TRBJ2-5	NA	NA
TGTGCCAGCAGCCAAGTTGTGCTAGCGGGGAGCACAGATACGCAGTATTTT	CASSQVVLAGSTDTQYF	TRBV4-2	TRBJ2-3	NA	TRBD2
TGCAGCGTTGAGGCGGGATGGGAGACCCAGTACTTC	CSVEAGWETQYF	TRBV29-1	TRBJ2-5	NA	NA
TGTGCCAGCAGCTTAACGGGCTTCTCCTACAATGAGCAGTTCTTC	CASSLTGFSYNEQFF	TRBV7-3	TRBJ2-1	NA	NA
TGTGCCAGCAGCTTTGAGGGTGCGACCCAGTACTTC	CASSFEGATQYF	TRBV13	TRBJ2-5	NA	NA
TGCGCCAGCAGCCAAGATGACACTTCCAGGTACAATGAGCAGTTCTTC	CASSQDDTSRYNEQFF	TRBV4-1	TRBJ2-1	NA	NA
TGTGCCAGCAGCCAGGACAGGGCTGGGGCCAACGTCCTGACTTTC	CASSQDRAGANVLTF	TRBV7-2	TRBJ2-6	once	TRBD1
TGTGCCAGCAGTTGGTACGGGAGGAACAACGAGCAGTACTTC	CASSWYGRNNEQYF	TRBV28	TRBJ2-7	few	TRBD2
TGCAGCGTTGAAGGAGGCGAACATCAGAACACTGAAGCTTTCTTT	CSVEGGEHQNTEAFF	TRBV29-1	TRBJ1-1	NA	NA
TGCGCCAGCAGCCAAGATGGCAAGACCCAGTACTTC	CASSQDGKTQYF	TRBV4-3	TRBJ2-5	NA	NA
TGTGCAAGTCGCTTAGGGCCAGGGTGCGAAAGCGGGAGGGCCACCGGGGAGCTGTTTTTT	CASRLGPGCESGRATGELFF	TRBV12-2	TRBJ2-2	NA	NA
TGCGCCAGCAGCCATAGGGAATCTCCGAACGGGGCTGAAGCTTTCTTT	CASSHRESPNGAEAFF	TRBV5-1	TRBJ1-1	NA	NA
TGTGCCAGCCACGGAAAGGAGGGCACCGGGGAGCTGTTTTTT	CASHGKEGTGELFF	TRBV2	TRBJ2-2	NA	NA
TGTGCCAGCAGCCAAGATTTGGCACTAGCGGGAGGTCAGCCCTACAATGAGCAGTTCTTC	CASSQDLALAGGQPYNEQFF	TRBV14	TRBJ2-1	NA	TRBD2
TGCGCCAGCAGCCTCCGAACCCGGGGGGAGAATGAGCAGTTCTTC	CASSLRTRGENEQFF	TRBV4-3	TRBJ2-1	NA	TRBD2
TGTGCCAGCAGCCAAGGACTCCGCTCTGGAAACACCATATATTTT	CASSQGLRSGNTIYF	TRBV5-4	TRBJ1-3	few	NA
TGTGCCAGCAGTGAGAACTTCTACGAGCAGTACTTC	CASSENFYEQYF	TRBV6-1	TRBJ2-7	NA	NA
TGCGCCAGCAGCTTGGGGACTAGCGGGGGGGCGCGCTCCTACGAGCAGTACTTC	CASSLGTSGGARSYEQYF	TRBV5-1	TRBJ2-7	NA	TRBD2
TGTGCCAGCAACCCAGGTTCCGGGACTAGCGGGAGTTGGGGGGAGACCCAGTACTTC	CASNPGSGTSGSWGETQYF	TRBV28	TRBJ2-5	NA	TRBD2
TGTGCCAGCAGCGAACGCCCGGTAAACGAGCAGTACTTC	CASSERPVNEQYF	TRBV11-2	TRBJ2-7	NA	NA
TGTGCCAGCAGCTCAGGACTAGCAGAAGCCTACGAGCAGTACTTC	CASSSGLAEAYEQYF	TRBV9	TRBJ2-7	NA	TRBD2
TGTGCCAGCAGTTTATTACCGGGACAGTTCTGGGGCCACGAGCAGTACTTC	CASSLLPGQFWGHEQYF	TRBV28	TRBJ2-7	NA	TRBD1
TGTGCCAGCAGCCCGGACATTGGGGATCTTGGGGCAGATACGCAGTATTTT	CASSPDIGDLGADTQYF	TRBV5-6	TRBJ2-3	NA	NA
TGCGCCAGCAGCCAGCGACCCCCGACAGGGGGACAGGGGGCCCCAAATGAAAAACTGTTTTTT	CASSQRPPTGGQGAPNEKLFF	TRBV4-3	TRBJ1-4	NA	TRBD1
TGTGCCAGCAGCTTCCTCGACAGGGGGCTAGGTAGCACTGAAGCTTTCTTT	CASSFLDRGLGSTEAFF	TRBV7-9	TRBJ1-1	NA	TRBD1
TGCAGCGTTGACGCGACTAGCGGGGGCTACAATGAGCAGTTCTTC	CSVDATSGGYNEQFF	TRBV29-1	TRBJ2-1	NA	TRBD2